The present entry profiles one T cell receptor beta chain with its context. From germline, CDR1 is ENHRY and CDR2 SYGVKD. Trimming cost V 0 bases and J 4 bases, with 7 bases left between them. The CDR3 runs to 14 residues. This entry belongs to a study of CDR3 diversity in severe acne. A single record per CDR3 protein comes from TCRdb applying MiXCR to the PCR reads. The table lists over 100,000 distinct CDR3 sequences, roughly half of them singletons. Material: blood. The rearrangement links TRBV10-3 to TRBJ1-5; TRBD1 might be the D (6 bases). This receptor was taken from a male donor with acne. CDR3 in DNA: TGTGCCATCAGTGAGTCCCAGGGGAATCAGCCCCAGCATTTT. This gives the protein CAISESQGNQPQHF.